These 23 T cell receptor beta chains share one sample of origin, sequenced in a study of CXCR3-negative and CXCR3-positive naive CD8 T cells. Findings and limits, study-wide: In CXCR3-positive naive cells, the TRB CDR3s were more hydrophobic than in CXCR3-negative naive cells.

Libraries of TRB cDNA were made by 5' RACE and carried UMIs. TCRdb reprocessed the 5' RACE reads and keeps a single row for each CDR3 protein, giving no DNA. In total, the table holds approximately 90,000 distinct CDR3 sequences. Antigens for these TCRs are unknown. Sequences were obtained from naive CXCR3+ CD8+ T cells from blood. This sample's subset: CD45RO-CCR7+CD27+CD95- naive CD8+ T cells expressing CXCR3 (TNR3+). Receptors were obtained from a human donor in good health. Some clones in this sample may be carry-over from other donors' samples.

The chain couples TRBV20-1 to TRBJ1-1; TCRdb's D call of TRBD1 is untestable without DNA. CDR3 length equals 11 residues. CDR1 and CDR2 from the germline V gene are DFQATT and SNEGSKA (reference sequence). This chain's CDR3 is CSAPRDGEAFF.

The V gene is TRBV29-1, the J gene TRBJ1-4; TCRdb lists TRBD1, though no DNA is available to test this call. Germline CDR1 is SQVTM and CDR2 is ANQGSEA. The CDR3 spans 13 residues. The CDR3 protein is CSVEDRGEAKLFF. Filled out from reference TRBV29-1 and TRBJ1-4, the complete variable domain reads SAVISQKPSRDICQRGTSLTIQCQVDSQVTMMFWYRQQPGQSLTLIATANQGSEATYESGFVIDKFPISRPNLTFSTLTVSNMSPEDSSIYLCSVEDRGEAKLFFGSGTQLSVL.

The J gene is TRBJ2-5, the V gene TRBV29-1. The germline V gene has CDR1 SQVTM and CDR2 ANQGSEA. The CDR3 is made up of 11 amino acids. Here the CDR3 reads CSVDELETQYF.

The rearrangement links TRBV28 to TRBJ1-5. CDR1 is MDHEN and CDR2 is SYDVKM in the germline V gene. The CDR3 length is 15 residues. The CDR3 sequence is CASSLAEYSNQPQHF.

CDR3 loop: CSAGPRTGFYEQYF. J is TRBJ2-7 and V is TRBV20-1; the TCRdb call, TRBD1, lacks DNA for checking. Germline assignment: CDR1 DFQATT and CDR2 SNEGSKA (reference sequence). CDR3 size: 14 residues.

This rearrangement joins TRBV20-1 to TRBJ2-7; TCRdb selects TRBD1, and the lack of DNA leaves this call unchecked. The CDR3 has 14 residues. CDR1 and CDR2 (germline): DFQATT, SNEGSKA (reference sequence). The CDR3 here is CSHQTGESSYEQYF.

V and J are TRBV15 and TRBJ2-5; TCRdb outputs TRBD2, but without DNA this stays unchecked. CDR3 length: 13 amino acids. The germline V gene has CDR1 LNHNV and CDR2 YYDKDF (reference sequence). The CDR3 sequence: CGVTSGVQETQYF.

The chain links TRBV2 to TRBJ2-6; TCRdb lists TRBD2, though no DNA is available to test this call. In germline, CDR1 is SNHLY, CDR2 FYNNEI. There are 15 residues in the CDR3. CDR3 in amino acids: CANSQPSSGANVLTF.

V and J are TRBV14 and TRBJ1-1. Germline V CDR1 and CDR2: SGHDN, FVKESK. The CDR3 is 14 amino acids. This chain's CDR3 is CASSQNDKNTEAFF.

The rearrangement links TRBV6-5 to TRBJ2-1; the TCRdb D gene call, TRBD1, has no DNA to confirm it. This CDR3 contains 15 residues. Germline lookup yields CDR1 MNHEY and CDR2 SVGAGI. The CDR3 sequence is CASSYRTLSPVEQFF.

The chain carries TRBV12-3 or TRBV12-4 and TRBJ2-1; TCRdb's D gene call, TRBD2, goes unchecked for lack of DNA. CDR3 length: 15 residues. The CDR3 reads CDSSLLAGDYNEQFF.

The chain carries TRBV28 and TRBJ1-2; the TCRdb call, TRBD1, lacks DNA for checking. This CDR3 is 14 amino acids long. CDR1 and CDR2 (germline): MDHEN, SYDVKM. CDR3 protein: CASSFVGNTYGYTF.

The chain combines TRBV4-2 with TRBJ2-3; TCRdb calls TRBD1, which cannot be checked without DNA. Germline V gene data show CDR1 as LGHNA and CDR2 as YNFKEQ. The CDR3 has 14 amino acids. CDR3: CATSPGGTGDTQYF.

The CDR3 protein is CASSYTDTGELFF. The chain has TRBV6-2 or TRBV6-3 and TRBJ2-2. The germline V gene encodes CDR1 MNHEY and CDR2 SVGEGT. The CDR3 has 13 amino acids.

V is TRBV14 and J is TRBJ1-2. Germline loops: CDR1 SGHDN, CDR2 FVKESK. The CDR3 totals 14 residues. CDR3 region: CASSQDNSPYGYTF. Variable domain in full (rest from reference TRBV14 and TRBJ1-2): EAGVTQFPSHSVIEKGQTVTLRCDPISGHDNLYWYRRVMGKEIKFLLHFVKESKQDESGMPNNRFLAERTGGTYSTLKVQPAELEDSGVYFCASSQDNSPYGYTFGSGTRLTVV.

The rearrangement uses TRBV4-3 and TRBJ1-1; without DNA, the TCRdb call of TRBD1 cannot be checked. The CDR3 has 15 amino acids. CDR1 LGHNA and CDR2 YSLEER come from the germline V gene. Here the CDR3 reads CASSQDPTGTFEAFF.

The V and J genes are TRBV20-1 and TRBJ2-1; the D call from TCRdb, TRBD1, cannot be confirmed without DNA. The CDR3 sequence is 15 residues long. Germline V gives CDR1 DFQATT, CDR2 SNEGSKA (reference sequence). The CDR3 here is CSATKPGQGYNEQFF.

The CDR3 sequence: CASRQYNEQFF. This chain links TRBV7-9 with TRBJ2-1. This CDR3 contains 11 residues. The germline gives CDR1 SEHNR, CDR2 FQNEAQ (reference sequence).

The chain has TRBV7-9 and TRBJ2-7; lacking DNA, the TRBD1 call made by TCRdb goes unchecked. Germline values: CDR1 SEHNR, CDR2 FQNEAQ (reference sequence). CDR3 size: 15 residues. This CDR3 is CASSLADRGTYEQYF.

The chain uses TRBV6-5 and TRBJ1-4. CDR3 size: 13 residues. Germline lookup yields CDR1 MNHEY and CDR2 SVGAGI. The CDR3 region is CATGAAGNEKLFF.

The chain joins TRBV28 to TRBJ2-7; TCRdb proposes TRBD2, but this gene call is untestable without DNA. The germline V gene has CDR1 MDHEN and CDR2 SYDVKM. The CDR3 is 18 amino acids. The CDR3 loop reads CASSPGTSGRPSSYKQYF.

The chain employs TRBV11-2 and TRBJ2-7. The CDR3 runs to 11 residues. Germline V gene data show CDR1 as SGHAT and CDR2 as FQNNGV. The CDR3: CASSTASEQYF.

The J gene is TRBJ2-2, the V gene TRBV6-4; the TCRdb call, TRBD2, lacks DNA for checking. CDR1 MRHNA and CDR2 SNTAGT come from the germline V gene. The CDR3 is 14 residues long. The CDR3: CASTASGEAGELFF.